This paragraph reports one TCR beta chain. The antigen is undetermined. This entry is derived from a study of cytomegalovirus exposure and HLA in healthy donors. Overall study context: Researchers previously reported finding fewer than 140 million unique TCR beta sequences from 170 million or so T cells. General study findings and limits: The study put some 150 TCR beta chains on its list as cytomegalovirus-associated.

Researchers ran the PCR with 60 Vbeta and 13 Jbeta primers. Profiled with immunoSEQ multiplex PCR; TCRdb holds only in-frame clones, not every one. The repertoire consists of about 220,000 clones, with over 65% occurring once and the leading ten covering 0.63%. The CDR3 is 15 residues long. From germline, CDR1 is SGHAT and CDR2 FQNNGV. V lost 2 bases and J lost 1; bases outside the gene matches: 4. The rearrangement uses TRBV11-2 and TRBJ1-2, with 7 bases identical to TRBD1. The sample comprised PBMCs. The sequence was obtained from a man aged 18 to 30 in good health and CMV-seronegative. The DNA for the CDR3 is TGTGCCAGCAGCTTAACTGGGACAGATAACTATGGCTACACCTTC. Translated: CASSLTGTDNYGYTF.